The 4 T cell receptor beta chains reported below all come from one sample, sequenced in a study of PD-1 blockade in classical Hodgkin lymphoma. The patients all showed relapse after autologous stem cell transplantation, while their brentuximab vedotin exposure varied. Using immunoSEQ multiplex PCR, the repertoire was profiled, and TCRdb retains in-frame clones only, with some absent. The profile shows more than 35,000 clones, 76% of them singletons. The sequences come from peripheral blood mononuclear cells (PBMCs), collected at baseline. The receptors here all came from a human donor with classical Hodgkin lymphoma.

The rearrangement links TRBV18 to TRBJ1-5; maybe TRBD1 (6 bases). The CDR3 contains 16 residues. V lost 0 bases, J lost 3 bases, and 12 bases lay in between. Per germline, CDR1 KGHSH and CDR2 LQKENI. CDR3 protein: CASSPPGHPANQPQHF. The CDR3 nucleotides read TGTGCCAGCTCACCACCGGGACACCCGGCCAATCAGCCCCAGCATTTT.

CDR3 nucleotide sequence: TGTGCCAGCAGTGTAGCGGGAGTAGGGGGGTATGAGCAGTTCTTC. Translating gives CASSVAGVGGYEQFF. This chain links TRBV6-1 with TRBJ2-1; 9 bases agree with TRBD2. Trimming cost V 4 bases and J 8 bases; bases outside gene matches: 9. Germline V gives CDR1 MNHNS, CDR2 SASEGT. This CDR3 contains 15 residues.

This clone is a singleton in its sample. The chain couples TRBV7-2 to TRBJ1-2; no clear D gene. Germline V gene sequence: CDR1 SGHTA, CDR2 FQGNSA. Trimming took off 5 bases at V and 4 bases at J, with 14 bases between the two ends. The CDR3 contains 14 residues. CDR3 DNA: TGTGCCAGCAGCCCGGAAACCAACTCCTATGGCTACACCTTC. This codes for CASSPETNSYGYTF. Variable domain in full (rest from reference TRBV7-2 and TRBJ1-2): GAGVSQSPSNKVTEKGKDVELRCDPISGHTALYWYRQSLGQGLEFLIYFQGNSAPDKSGLPSDRFSAERTGGSVSTLTIQRTQQEDSAVYLCASSPETNSYGYTFGSGTRLTVV.

The rearrangement links TRBV4-3 to TRBJ2-5; 7 positions match TRBD2. This CDR3 is 17 amino acids long. Germline CDR1 and CDR2: LGHNA and YSLEER. With 1 base clipped from V and 3 bases from J, the junction kept 11 bases outside the gene matches. The CDR3 region is CASSQGLSGLAEETQYF. The CDR3 DNA sequence: TGCGCCAGCAGCCAAGGACTATCAGGGCTAGCGGAAGAGACCCAGTACTTC.